This TCR beta chain was documented in a study of cytomegalovirus exposure and HLA in healthy donors. Across the study: The Caucasian-associated ancestry cluster held more than 80% of some 420 genotyped donors. Findings and caveats of the study: According to an earlier analysis, most TCR beta V segments yielded productive rearrangements about 87% or about 30% of the time. In all likelihood, a cluster of highly shared sequence variants was a sequencing artifact. It was 160 or so TCR beta chains that were listed as cytomegalovirus-associated.

Researchers ran the PCR with 60 Vbeta and 13 Jbeta primers. This table comes from immunoSEQ multiplex PCR, and its TCRdb copy is limited to in-frame clones, with some not included. The sample records about 110,000 clones, 76% being singletons. Details on this clone: The antigen is undetermined. The sample carries other DNA sequences with the same CDR3.

This clonotype was obtained from a woman between 45 and 65 years old in good health and CMV-seropositive. The sequencing sample was made of PBMCs.

CDR3 loop: CASSFGGNEQFF. The CDR3, as DNA: TGTGCCAGCAGCTTTGGGGGGAATGAGCAGTTCTTC. V is TRBV11-3 and J is TRBJ2-1, with D tentatively TRBD2 (6 bases). V lost 3 bases and J 7 bases, leaving 7 bases between the germline ends. Germline V lookup: CDR1 SGHNT, CDR2 YENEEA. There are 12 residues in the CDR3.